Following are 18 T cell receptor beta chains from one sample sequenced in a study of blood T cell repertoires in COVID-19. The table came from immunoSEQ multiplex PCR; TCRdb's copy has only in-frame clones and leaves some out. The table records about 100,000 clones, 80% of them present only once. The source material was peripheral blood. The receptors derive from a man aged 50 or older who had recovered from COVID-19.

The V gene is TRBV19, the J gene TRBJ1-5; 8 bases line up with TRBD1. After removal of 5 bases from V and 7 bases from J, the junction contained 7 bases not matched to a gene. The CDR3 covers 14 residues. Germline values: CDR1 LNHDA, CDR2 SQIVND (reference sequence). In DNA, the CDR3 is TGTGCCAGTAGTCCCGGACAGGGTTTGCAGCCCCAGCATTTT. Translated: CASSPGQGLQPQHF. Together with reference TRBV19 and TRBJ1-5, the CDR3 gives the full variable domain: DGGITQSPKYLFRKEGQNVTLSCEQNLNHDAMYWYRQDPGQGLRLIYYSQIVNDFQKGDIAEGYSVSREKKESFPLTVTSAQKNPTAFYLCASSPGQGLQPQHFGDGTRLSIL.

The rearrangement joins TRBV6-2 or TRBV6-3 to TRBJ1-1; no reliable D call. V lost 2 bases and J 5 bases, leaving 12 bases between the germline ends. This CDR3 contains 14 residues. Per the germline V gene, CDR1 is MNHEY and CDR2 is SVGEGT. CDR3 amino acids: CASSYDGGDTEAFF. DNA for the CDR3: TGTGCCAGCAGTTACGACGGCGGAGATACTGAAGCTTTCTTT.

Here the CDR3 DNA reads TGTGCCAGCAGCTTAGAGGGCAGAACCGGGGAGCTGTTTTTT. Amino acids: CASSLEGRTGELFF. This chain links TRBV11-2 with TRBJ2-2; D uncertain. This CDR3 comprises 14 residues. Deletions cut 0 bases from V and 5 bases from J, with 7 bases between. The germline gives CDR1 SGHAT, CDR2 FQNNGV.

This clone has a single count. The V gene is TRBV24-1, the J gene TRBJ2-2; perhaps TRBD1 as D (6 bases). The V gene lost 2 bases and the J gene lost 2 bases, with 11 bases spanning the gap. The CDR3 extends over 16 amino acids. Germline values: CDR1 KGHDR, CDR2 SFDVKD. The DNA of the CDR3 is TGTGCCACCAGTGATTCCGGGACACCAAACACCGGGGAGCTGTTTTTT. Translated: CATSDSGTPNTGELFF.

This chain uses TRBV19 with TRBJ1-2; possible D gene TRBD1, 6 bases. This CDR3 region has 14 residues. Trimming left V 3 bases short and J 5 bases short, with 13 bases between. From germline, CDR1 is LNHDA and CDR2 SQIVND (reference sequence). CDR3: CASSIPYQGYGYTF. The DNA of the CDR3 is TGTGCCAGTAGTATTCCCTATCAGGGGTATGGCTACACCTTC.

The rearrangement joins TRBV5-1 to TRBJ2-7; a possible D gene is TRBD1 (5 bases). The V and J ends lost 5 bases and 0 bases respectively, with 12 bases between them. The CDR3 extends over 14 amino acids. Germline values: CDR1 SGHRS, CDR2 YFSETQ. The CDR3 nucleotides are TGCGCCAGCAGGGTTATGGACACCTCCTACGAGCAGTACTTC. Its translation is CASRVMDTSYEQYF.

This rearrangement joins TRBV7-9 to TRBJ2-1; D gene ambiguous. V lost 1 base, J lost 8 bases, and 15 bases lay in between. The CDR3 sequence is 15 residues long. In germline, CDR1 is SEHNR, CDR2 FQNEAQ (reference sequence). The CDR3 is CASSLVGSIQDEQFF. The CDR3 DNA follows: TGTGCCAGCAGCTTAGTTGGGTCGATTCAGGATGAGCAGTTCTTC.

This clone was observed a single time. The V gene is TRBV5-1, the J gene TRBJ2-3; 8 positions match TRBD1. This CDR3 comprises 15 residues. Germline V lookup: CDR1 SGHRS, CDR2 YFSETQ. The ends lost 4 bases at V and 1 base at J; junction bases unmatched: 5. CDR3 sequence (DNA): TGCGCCAGCAGCCCGACAGGGGAAGGCACAGATACGCAGTATTTT. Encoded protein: CASSPTGEGTDTQYF.

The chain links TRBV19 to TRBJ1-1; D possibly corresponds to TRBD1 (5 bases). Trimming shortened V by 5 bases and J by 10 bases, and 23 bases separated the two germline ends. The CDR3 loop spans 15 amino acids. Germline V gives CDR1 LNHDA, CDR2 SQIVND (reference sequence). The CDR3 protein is CASSPQGEGQFSAFF. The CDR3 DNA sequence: TGTGCCAGTAGTCCCCAGGGTGAAGGGCAATTCTCAGCTTTCTTT.

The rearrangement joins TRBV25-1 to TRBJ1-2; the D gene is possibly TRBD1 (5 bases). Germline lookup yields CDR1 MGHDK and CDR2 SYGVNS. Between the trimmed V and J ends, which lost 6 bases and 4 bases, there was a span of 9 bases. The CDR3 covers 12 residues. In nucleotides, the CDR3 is TGTGCCAGCAGGGGGCAGCCCTATGGCTACACCTTC. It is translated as CASRGQPYGYTF.

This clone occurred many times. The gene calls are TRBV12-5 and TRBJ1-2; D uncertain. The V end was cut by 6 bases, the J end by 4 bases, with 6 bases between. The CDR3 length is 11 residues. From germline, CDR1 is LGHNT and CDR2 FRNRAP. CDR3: CASGTSYGYTF. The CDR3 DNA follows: TGTGCTAGTGGCACAAGCTATGGCTACACCTTC.

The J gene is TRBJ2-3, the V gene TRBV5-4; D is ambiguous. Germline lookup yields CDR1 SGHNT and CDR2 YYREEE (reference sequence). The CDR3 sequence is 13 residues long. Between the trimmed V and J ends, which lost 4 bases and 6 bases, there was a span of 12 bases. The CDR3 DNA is TGTGCCAGCAGCCCCAAAGACGGGGATACGCAGTATTTT. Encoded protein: CASSPKDGDTQYF. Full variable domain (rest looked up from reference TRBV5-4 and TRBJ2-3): ETGVTQSPTHLIKTRGQQVTLRCSSQSGHNTVSWYQQALGQGPQFIFQYYREEENGRGNFPPRFSGLQFPNYSSELNVNALELDDSALYLCASSPKDGDTQYFGPGTRLTVL.

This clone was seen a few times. Here the CDR3 reads CASSFGSIKADTQYF. In nucleotides, the CDR3 is TGTGCCAGCAGCTTCGGGTCCATAAAGGCAGATACGCAGTATTTT. V is TRBV7-3 and J is TRBJ2-3; D gene ambiguous. Germline V gene data show CDR1 as SGHTA and CDR2 as FQGTGA. This CDR3 contains 15 residues. Trimming shortened V by 3 bases and J by 4 bases, and 14 bases separated the two germline ends.

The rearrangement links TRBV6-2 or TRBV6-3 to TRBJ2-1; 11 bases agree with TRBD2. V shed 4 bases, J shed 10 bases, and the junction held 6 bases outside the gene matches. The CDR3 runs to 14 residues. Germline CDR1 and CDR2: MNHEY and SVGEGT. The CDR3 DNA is TGTGCCAGCAGTTCTAGACTAGCGGGAAACGAGCAGTTCTTC. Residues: CASSSRLAGNEQFF.

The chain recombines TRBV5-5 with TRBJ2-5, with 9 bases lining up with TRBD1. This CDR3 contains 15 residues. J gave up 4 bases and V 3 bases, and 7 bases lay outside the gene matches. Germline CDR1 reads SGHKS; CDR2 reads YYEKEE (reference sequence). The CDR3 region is CASSSAYRGLETQYF. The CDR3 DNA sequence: TGTGCCAGCAGCTCGGCCTACAGGGGGCTAGAGACCCAGTACTTC.

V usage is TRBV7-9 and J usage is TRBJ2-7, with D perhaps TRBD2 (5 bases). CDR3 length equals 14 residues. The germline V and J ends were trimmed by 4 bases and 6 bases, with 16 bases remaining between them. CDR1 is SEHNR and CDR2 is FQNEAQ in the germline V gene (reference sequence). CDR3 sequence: CASSSSGPRGEQYF. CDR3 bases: TGTGCCAGCAGCTCCTCAGGACCTCGGGGCGAGCAGTACTTC.

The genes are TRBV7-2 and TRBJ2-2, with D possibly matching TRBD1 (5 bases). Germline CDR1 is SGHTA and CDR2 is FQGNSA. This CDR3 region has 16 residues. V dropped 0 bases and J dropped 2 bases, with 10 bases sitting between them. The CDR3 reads CASSLAGPLNTGELFF. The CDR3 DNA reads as TGTGCCAGCAGCTTAGCGGGGCCCCTTAACACCGGGGAGCTGTTTTTT.

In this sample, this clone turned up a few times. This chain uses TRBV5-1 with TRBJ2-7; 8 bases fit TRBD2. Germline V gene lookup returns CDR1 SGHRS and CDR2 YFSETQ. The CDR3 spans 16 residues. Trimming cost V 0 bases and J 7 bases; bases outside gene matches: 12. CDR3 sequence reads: CASSLEAGGGLGEQYF. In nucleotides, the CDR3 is TGCGCCAGCAGCTTGGAGGCGGGGGGCGGGTTAGGGGAGCAGTACTTC.